The clone carrying this TCR beta chain has just a few counts. The sample is drawn from a study of neurological immune-mediated disorders. TCRdb used MiXCR to reprocess the 5' RACE reads, holding one entry per CDR3 protein. The table lists approximately 85,000 distinct CDR3 sequences, about 13% of them singletons. As to time point: longitudinal time-point 2. Trimming cost V 3 bases and J 4 bases, with 4 bases left between them. The CDR3 covers 11 residues. Looked up from germline, CDR1 is SGHDT and CDR2 is YYEEEE. V is TRBV5-6 and J is TRBJ1-2, with D unclear. Specimen: PBMCs. This receptor was taken from a female donor with HTLV-1-associated myelopathy (HAM/TSP). The CDR3 nucleotides are TGTGCCAGCAGCTCTACCTATGGCTACACCTTC. It yields the protein CASSSTYGYTF.